The 19 T cell receptor beta chains in this list originate from one sample, sequenced in a study of cytomegalovirus exposure and HLA in healthy donors. In the PCR, 60 Vbeta and 13 Jbeta primers were used. Some clones are missing from TCRdb's copy, which holds only in-frame ones; the method was immunoSEQ multiplex PCR. The sample yields roughly 100,000 clones, 75% to 85% seen once. The sequenced sample was PBMCs. Receptors were obtained from a man aged 18 to 29 in good health and CMV-seronegative.

The gene calls are TRBV30 and TRBJ1-1; D remains unclear. This CDR3 spans 15 amino acids. V dropped 1 base and J dropped 3 bases, with 15 bases sitting between them. Germline V gene sequence: CDR1 GTSNPN, CDR2 SVGIG (reference sequence). CDR3 DNA sequence: TGTGCCTGGAGTGATGGGAGGGCCTTGCACACTGAAGCTTTCTTT. It yields the protein CAWSDGRALHTEAFF.

This chain joins TRBV10-3 and TRBJ2-7, with D possibly TRBD2 on 6 matching bases. V gave up 7 bases and J gave up 0 bases, with 10 bases separating them. The CDR3 is 13 amino acids. CDR1 ENHRY and CDR2 SYGVKD come from the germline V gene. CDR3 sequence (DNA): TGTGCCATCATGGGGGGTGGCTCCTACGAGCAGTACTTC. The encoded protein is CAIMGGGSYEQYF.

Only one count was recorded for this clone. J is TRBJ1-2 and V is TRBV27; D unclear. Trimming took off 6 bases at V and 5 bases at J, with 16 bases between the two ends. Germline V gene data show CDR1 as MNHEY and CDR2 as SMNVEV (reference sequence). The CDR3 loop spans 14 amino acids. The DNA for the CDR3 is TGTGCCAGCAGCCCGCACATTCAGATATATGGCTACACCTTC. The encoded protein is CASSPHIQIYGYTF.

V usage is TRBV9 and J usage is TRBJ2-1; 10 bases are shared with TRBD2. The germline V gene has CDR1 SGDLS and CDR2 YYNGEE. V lost 4 bases, J lost 10 bases, and 5 bases stayed unmatched. The CDR3 runs to 13 residues. CDR3 coding DNA: TGTGCCAGCAGCAAATTGGGACTAGCGGAGCAGTTCTTC. As protein: CASSKLGLAEQFF.

This chain joins TRBV6-5 and TRBJ2-7; 9 bases map to TRBD1. Germline values: CDR1 MNHEY, CDR2 SVGAGI. This CDR3 has 14 residues. V dropped 10 bases and J dropped 1; count of bases not matched to a gene: 8. CDR3 bases: TGTGCCACTCTTGGGACAGGGTTATCCTACGAGCAGTACTTC. The encoded protein is CATLGTGLSYEQYF.

The table lists this clone with a count of one. For the CDR3, the DNA is TGCGCCAGCAGCCAAGACAGGGGAGCTAACTATGGCTACACCTTC. The encoded protein is CASSQDRGANYGYTF. The chain is built from TRBV4-1 and TRBJ1-2; D possibly corresponds to TRBD1 (6 bases). The germline gives CDR1 MGHRA, CDR2 YSYEKL. Deletions cut 0 bases from V and 0 bases from J, with 8 bases between. There are 15 residues in the CDR3.

CDR3 bases: TGTGCCAGCAGTTACCTCGTCCTACGGAACACTGAAGCTTTCTTT. This translates into CASSYLVLRNTEAFF. V and J are TRBV6-6 and TRBJ1-1; no firm D call. The V gene's germline CDR1 is MNHNY and CDR2 SVGAGI (reference sequence). Trimming shortened V by 2 bases and J by 1 base, and 11 bases separated the two germline ends. This CDR3 has 15 residues.

This chain connects TRBV30 to TRBJ2-7; a weak D match, TRBD2 (6 bases). In germline, CDR1 is GTSNPN, CDR2 SVGIG (reference sequence). The CDR3 has 14 amino acids. V dropped 1 base and J dropped 5 bases, with 15 bases sitting between them. The CDR3 DNA is TGTGCCTGGAGTGGGGGCGCGGGACCCCACGAGCAGTACTTC. Translated: CAWSGGAGPHEQYF. Combining the CDR3 with reference TRBV30 and TRBJ2-7 gives the whole variable domain SQTIHQWPATLVQPVGSPLSLECTVEGTSNPNLYWYRQAAGRGLQLLFYSVGIGQISSEVPQNLSASRPQDRQFILSSKKLLLSDSGFYLCAWSGGAGPHEQYFGPGTRLTVT.

This clone has a single count. The V and J genes are TRBV7-2 and TRBJ1-5; D may be TRBD1 (6 bases). This CDR3 is 17 amino acids long. V was trimmed by 5 bases and J by 5 bases, leaving 22 bases between them. Per the germline V gene, CDR1 is SGHTA and CDR2 is FQGNSA. CDR3 protein: CASSPRVGGLGDQPQHF. The CDR3 nucleotides read TGTGCCAGCAGCCCACGGGTCGGGGGGCTCGGGGATCAGCCCCAGCATTTT.

V gene TRBV7-2 combines with J gene TRBJ2-5; a weak D match, TRBD2 (5 bases). Germline V gene data show CDR1 as SGHTA and CDR2 as FQGNSA. The CDR3 extends over 14 amino acids. Trimming shortened V by 5 bases and J by 5 bases, and 15 bases separated the two germline ends. This CDR3 reads CASSARAPGETQYF. Here the CDR3 DNA reads TGTGCCAGCAGCGCCCGGGCCCCGGGGGAGACCCAGTACTTC.

The chain combines TRBV15 with TRBJ1-5; D unclear. Germline V gene lookup returns CDR1 LNHNV and CDR2 YYDKDF (reference sequence). The CDR3 extends over 15 amino acids. The germline V and J ends were trimmed by 0 bases and 7 bases, with 13 bases remaining between them. The CDR3 spells CATSRDRGSGQPQHF. CDR3 coding DNA: TGTGCCACCAGCAGAGACCGAGGGTCGGGGCAGCCCCAGCATTTT.

The rearrangement links TRBV18 to TRBJ2-7; 7 bases are a match to TRBD2. The junction had 11 bases not matched to a gene; V was cut back by 1 base and J by 2 bases. Germline assignment: CDR1 KGHSH and CDR2 LQKENI. The CDR3 is made up of 17 amino acids. The CDR3 protein is CASSPLSGAGLPYEQYF. The CDR3 DNA sequence: TGTGCCAGCTCACCACTGAGTGGAGCGGGACTGCCCTACGAGCAGTACTTC.

The rearrangement uses TRBV5-4 and TRBJ2-2; 7 bases line up with TRBD2. The CDR3 spans 17 residues. V lost 4 bases to trimming and J lost 7 bases; unmatched junction nucleotides: 16. Germline V lookup: CDR1 SGHNT, CDR2 YYREEE (reference sequence). CDR3 sequence reads: CASSPSTSPAVFGELFF. The CDR3 nucleotides read TGTGCCAGCAGCCCATCGACTAGCCCCGCAGTTTTCGGGGAGCTGTTTTTT.

The rearrangement links TRBV6-5 to TRBJ1-6; D might be TRBD1 (6 bases). Germline V gives CDR1 MNHEY, CDR2 SVGAGI. The V end lost 5 bases, the J end lost 10 bases, and 18 bases lay between the germline ends. This CDR3 contains 15 residues. CDR3 sequence (DNA): TGTGCCAGCAGTATGGACAGCGCGGTGCGGTCACCCCTCCACTTT. It yields the protein CASSMDSAVRSPLHF.

The chain recombines TRBV11-3 with TRBJ1-3; 7 bases are a match to TRBD1. Germline lookup yields CDR1 SGHNT and CDR2 YENEEA. The V segment lost 6 bases and the J segment 0 bases; nucleotides outside the gene matches: 8. This CDR3 spans 16 amino acids. CDR3 DNA: TGTGCCAGCAGAACCCGACAGGGCAGCTCTGGAAACACCATATATTTT. It encodes CASRTRQGSSGNTIYF.

The J gene is TRBJ2-2, the V gene TRBV25-1; a possible D gene is TRBD1 (6 bases). Germline CDR1 and CDR2: MGHDK and SYGVNS. V was pared by 5 bases and J by 6 bases, with 13 bases between. The CDR3 extends over 14 amino acids. CDR3 in DNA: TGTGCCAGCAGTCCCGGACAGAGGGCCGGGGAGCTGTTTTTT. Protein sequence: CASSPGQRAGELFF.

The V gene is TRBV28, the J gene TRBJ1-2; D not certain. The V end lost 3 bases, the J end lost 2 bases, and 13 bases lay between the germline ends. CDR1 is MDHEN and CDR2 is SYDVKM in the germline V gene. This CDR3 is built from 15 residues. The CDR3 DNA reads TGTGCCAGCAGTTTGATCGAGACGGGAAACTATGGCTACACCTTC. Its protein product is CASSLIETGNYGYTF.

There are many counts of this clone. The chain has TRBV5-4 and TRBJ2-1; 10 bases match TRBD2. The CDR3 covers 16 residues. Germline assignment: CDR1 SGHNT and CDR2 YYREEE (reference sequence). Trimming cost V 4 bases and J 5 bases; bases outside gene matches: 9. CDR3 region: CASSKELAGNNNEQFF. CDR3 nucleotide sequence: TGTGCCAGCAGCAAGGAACTAGCGGGAAATAACAATGAGCAGTTCTTC.

This sequence joins TRBV28 and TRBJ2-3, with D unresolved. Trimming cost V 6 bases and J 7 bases, with 17 bases left between them. This CDR3 contains 14 residues. Germline CDR1 is MDHEN and CDR2 is SYDVKM. CDR3 in DNA: TGTGCCAGCAGCAGATCCGGCGGAGCCAATACGCAGTATTTT. Translating gives CASSRSGGANTQYF.